This TCR beta chain was found in a study of blood T cell repertoires in COVID-19. Germline V gives CDR1 MGHRA, CDR2 YSYEKL. The CDR3 runs to 17 residues. The ends lost 2 bases at V and 4 bases at J; junction bases unmatched: 13. Clones were read by immunoSEQ multiplex PCR, and TCRdb kept only the in-frame ones, dropping some. This table has some 290,000 clones, 90% appearing once. The sample consisted of peripheral blood. The sequence derives from a woman between 40 and 50 years old with COVID-19, enrolled during active disease. The genes are TRBV4-1 and TRBJ1-2; 7 bases align to TRBD1. The chain's CDR3 is CASSQPSGAGGVYGYTF. In DNA form, the CDR3 reads TGCGCCAGCAGCCAACCCTCGGGGGCAGGGGGAGTCTATGGCTACACCTTC.